These T cell receptor beta chains were read from a single sample in a study of blood T cell repertoires in COVID-19. Produced via immunoSEQ multiplex PCR; TCRdb's table is partial and in-frame only. The table includes about 150,000 clones, 75% to 85% detected once. Sequenced: peripheral blood. All receptors come from a woman aged 60-75 years with COVID-19, enrolled during active disease. Both conserved end residues are part of each CDR3. Fields, in order: D gene, J gene, V gene, clone size, CDR3 DNA, CDR3 protein. A D gene is named only where the DNA matches it firmly. Rows may omit the clone size; those that give it use once, few, many or a size class.

D: TRBD1; J: TRBJ2-7; V: TRBV6-5; size: few; DNA: TGTGCCAGCAGGGCCGGGACAGGGGCTTTCCACGAGCAGTACTTC; CDR3: CASRAGTGAFHEQYF
D: TRBD1; J: TRBJ1-3; V: TRBV5-1; size: -; DNA: TGCGCCAGCCGGACAGGGAAAGAAAACACCATATATTTT; CDR3: CASRTGKENTIYF
D: -; J: TRBJ1-2; V: TRBV6-5; size: -; DNA: TGTGCCAGCAGCCGAGACAGCCCCCGGGAGGTAGGCTACACCTTC; CDR3: CASSRDSPREVGYTF
D: TRBD2; J: TRBJ2-1; V: TRBV10-1; size: -; DNA: TGCGCCAGCAGTACTAGCGGGCCTCGTCCCAGGCAGTTCTTC; CDR3: CASSTSGPRPRQFF
D: -; J: TRBJ2-2; V: TRBV4-2; size: -; DNA: TGTGCCAGCAAACCGGGAGAACGGGCCGGGGAGCTGTTTTTT; CDR3: CASKPGERAGELFF
D: -; J: TRBJ2-5; V: TRBV15; size: once; DNA: TGTGCCACCAGCAGAGATCAAGGCGGGGTACACCAAGAGACCCAGTACTTC; CDR3: CATSRDQGGVHQETQYF
D: -; J: TRBJ1-2; V: TRBV9; size: -; DNA: TGTGCCAGCAGCGTAGCCGGAGCCTTC; CDR3: CASSVAGAF
D: TRBD2; J: TRBJ2-3; V: TRBV5-1; size: -; DNA: TGCGCCAGCAGCACCCAAACTAGCGGGAGCGGTGATACGCAGTATTTT; CDR3: CASSTQTSGSGDTQYF
D: TRBD1; J: TRBJ1-2; V: TRBV14; size: -; DNA: TGTGCCAGCAGCCCTCGCCTGACAGGGAGCTATGGCTACACCTTC; CDR3: CASSPRLTGSYGYTF
D: -; J: TRBJ2-7; V: TRBV15; size: -; DNA: TGTGCCACCAGCAGAGAGGGCGCCTACGAGCAGTACTTC; CDR3: CATSREGAYEQYF
D: TRBD2; J: TRBJ2-1; V: TRBV24-1; size: -; DNA: TGTGCCACCAGTGATCCCCCTGCGGGGGGGCGTTATGAGCAGTTCTTC; CDR3: CATSDPPAGGRYEQFF
D: TRBD2; J: TRBJ2-1; V: TRBV14; size: -; DNA: TGTGCCAGCAGCCCTCTCGGGACTAGAGATGAGCAGTTCTTC; CDR3: CASSPLGTRDEQFF
D: TRBD1; J: TRBJ1-2; V: TRBV27; size: -; DNA: TGTGCCAGCAGTCCCGGGGACAGGAGAGGCTACACCTTC; CDR3: CASSPGDRRGYTF
D: -; J: TRBJ2-1; V: TRBV7-8; size: -; DNA: TGTGCCAGCAGCTTACCTATCTTATTGGGGGAAGGGGGCAATGAGCAGTTCTTC; CDR3: CASSLPILLGEGGNEQFF
D: -; J: TRBJ1-2; V: TRBV19; size: -; DNA: TGTGCCAGTAGTTCCCGCGGAGAACCTAACTATGGCTACACCTTC; CDR3: CASSSRGEPNYGYTF
D: TRBD2; J: TRBJ2-5; V: TRBV27; size: -; DNA: TGTGCCAGCAGTTTAAAGCGGGAGGAGACCCAGTACTTC; CDR3: CASSLKREETQYF
D: TRBD1; J: TRBJ1-2; V: TRBV3-1/TRBV3-2; size: -; DNA: TGTGCCAGCACTGGACAGGGAGGGGGCTACACCTTC; CDR3: CASTGQGGGYTF
D: TRBD2; J: TRBJ2-3; V: TRBV9; size: once; DNA: TGTGCCAGCAGCGCTCCCTTAGGAGCGGGAGGTGGGACAGATACGCAGTATTTT; CDR3: CASSAPLGAGGGTDTQYF
D: -; J: TRBJ1-5; V: TRBV9; size: -; DNA: TGTGCCAGCAGCGTAGCTACGGGGCAGCCCCAGCATTTT; CDR3: CASSVATGQPQHF
D: -; J: TRBJ2-7; V: TRBV11-3; size: -; DNA: TGTGCCAGCAGCTTAAACGGGTACGAGCAGTACTTC; CDR3: CASSLNGYEQYF
D: -; J: TRBJ1-5; V: TRBV30; size: -; DNA: TGTGCCTGGAGACCAGGGGTGAATCAGCCCCAGCATTTT; CDR3: CAWRPGVNQPQHF
D: -; J: TRBJ1-2; V: TRBV18; size: -; DNA: TGTGCCAGCTCCCAAACTGAGGGGGTTAACTATGGCTACACCTTC; CDR3: CASSQTEGVNYGYTF
D: -; J: TRBJ1-5; V: TRBV4-2; size: -; DNA: TGTGCCAGCAGCCAAGATTCGGGGGGCAGACAGCCCCAGCATTTT; CDR3: CASSQDSGGRQPQHF